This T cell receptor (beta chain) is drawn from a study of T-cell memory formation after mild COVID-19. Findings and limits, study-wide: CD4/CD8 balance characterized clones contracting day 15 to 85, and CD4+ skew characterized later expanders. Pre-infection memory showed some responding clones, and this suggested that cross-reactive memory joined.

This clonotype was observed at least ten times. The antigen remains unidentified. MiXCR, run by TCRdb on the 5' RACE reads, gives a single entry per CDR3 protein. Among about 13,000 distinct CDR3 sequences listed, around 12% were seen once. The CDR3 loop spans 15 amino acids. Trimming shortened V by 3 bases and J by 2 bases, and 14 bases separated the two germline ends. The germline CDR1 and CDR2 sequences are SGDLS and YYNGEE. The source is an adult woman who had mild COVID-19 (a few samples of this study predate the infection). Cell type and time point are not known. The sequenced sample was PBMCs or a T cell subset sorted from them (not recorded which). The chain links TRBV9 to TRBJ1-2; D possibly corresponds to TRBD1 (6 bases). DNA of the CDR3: TGTGCCAGCAGCGGATACAGGGAGTTCAACTATGGCTACACCTTC. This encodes CASSGYREFNYGYTF.